This TCR beta chain stems from a study of blood T cell repertoires in COVID-19 (dated by TCRdb to between 2020 and 2021). As for the study more broadly: Collaborator samples came from the United States, Italy and Spain and covered acute and convalescent phases of COVID-19. The dataset comprised deeply sampled blood TCRbeta repertoires from subjects exposed to, actively infected with, or recovered from COVID-19. Where HLA class I and class II types were available, the types were taken from metadata supplied by the sample provider, not from assay-based typing. A de-identified subject ID, COVID-19 status, age in years and sex were almost always included in the sample metadata. The material from the prospective study consisted of cDNA or gDNA derived from T cells, B-cell-depleted T cells, or PBMCs. The repertoires were released in a freely available public database meant as a resource for research on the immune response to SARS-CoV-2. Samples were obtained from the ongoing ImmuneRACE study (first 160 participants) and from about 1,300 subjects provided by 6 global collaborators.

TCRbeta CDR3 regions were amplified from genomic DNA using the immunoSEQ Assay, a bias-controlled multiplex PCR. The original methods were these. Nucleated cell counts per sample were estimated from amplification of reference gene primers within the assay. Sequence reads were collapsed and filtered to measure the absolute abundance of every unique TCRbeta CDR3 rearrangement. For each sample, productive Simpson clonality was calculated by taking the square root of Simpson's diversity index across productive rearrangements. TCRdb carries this immuneACCESS record with in-frame sequences only. Its versions omit some clonotypes, under half of them owing to an unresolved V gene in the studies checked, with the rest unexplained. The D gene and trimming were derived from the DNA, and the V and J assignments and clone size from that table. This sample holds about 180,000 clones; roughly 80% were observed only once. Of the sample, roughly 6.8% falls within the top ten clones.

Notes on this clone: Its recognized antigen is unknown. No base-level quality is on record; no much larger clone is a single base apart.

The collaborating institutions used their own protocols to collect whole blood in K2EDTA tubes. For TCRbeta analysis, collaborators shipped samples as frozen whole blood, isolated PBMCs, or DNA extracted from either of those sample types. What the work shows at the level of the full study, not this receptor alone: The amount of clinical and demographic metadata varied by source and participant and was provided uncurated.

At the junction V is shortened by 6 bases and J by 7 bases, with 18 bases in between. Including the terminal cysteine and phenylalanine, the CDR3 comprises 14 residues. This entry keeps only the CDR3 DNA: 42 bases, framed from base 1. According to the germline V gene (reference sequence), CDR1 reads MNHEY and CDR2 reads SMNVEV. This sequence uses TRBV27 and TRBJ1-1; no D gene call is confident. Sequencing used peripheral blood. The TCR originated in a human donor in a cohort sampled during active COVID-19. The nucleotide sequence is TGTGCCAGCAGAGAGTTGGAGAGGTATGGTGAAGCTTTCTTT. This yields the protein CASRELERYGEAFF.